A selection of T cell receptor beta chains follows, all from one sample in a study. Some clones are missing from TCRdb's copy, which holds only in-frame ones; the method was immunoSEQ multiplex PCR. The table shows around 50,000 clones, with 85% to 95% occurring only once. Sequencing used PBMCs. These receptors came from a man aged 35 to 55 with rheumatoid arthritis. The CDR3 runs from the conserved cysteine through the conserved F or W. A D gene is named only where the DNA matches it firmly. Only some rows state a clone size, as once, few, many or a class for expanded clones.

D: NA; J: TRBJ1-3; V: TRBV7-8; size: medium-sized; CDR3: CASSFGRGSGNTIYF; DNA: TGTGCCAGCAGCTTCGGCAGGGGTAGTGGAAACACCATATATTTT
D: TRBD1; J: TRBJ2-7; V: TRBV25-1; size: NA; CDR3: CASSGDRGSYEQYF; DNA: TGTGCCAGCAGTGGCGACAGGGGGTCCTACGAGCAGTACTTC
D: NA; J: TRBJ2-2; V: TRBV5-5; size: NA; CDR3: CASSLESPPDSANTGELFF; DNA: TGTGCCAGCAGCTTGGAATCGCCCCCGGACAGCGCGAACACCGGGGAGCTGTTTTTT
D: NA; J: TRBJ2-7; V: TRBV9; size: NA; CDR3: CASSTTGSSSYEQYF; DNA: TGTGCCAGCAGCACAACAGGATCCAGCTCCTACGAGCAGTACTTC
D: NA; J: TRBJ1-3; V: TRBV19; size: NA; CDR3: CASSMPRQATGNTIYF; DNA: TGTGCCAGTAGTATGCCTAGACAGGCGACTGGAAACACCATATATTTT
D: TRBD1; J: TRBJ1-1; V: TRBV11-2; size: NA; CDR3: CASSPQGGGTEAFF; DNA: TGTGCCAGCAGCCCACAGGGGGGAGGAACTGAAGCTTTCTTT
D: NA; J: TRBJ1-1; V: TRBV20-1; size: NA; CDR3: CSARTQPEAFF; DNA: TGCAGTGCTAGAACGCAGCCCGAAGCTTTCTTT
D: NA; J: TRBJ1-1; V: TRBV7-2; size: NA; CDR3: CASSFSSSEAFF; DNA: TGTGCCAGCAGCTTCTCTTCTTCTGAAGCTTTCTTT
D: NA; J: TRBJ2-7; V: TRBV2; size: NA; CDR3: CASSVRGAGSSYEQYF; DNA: TGTGCCAGCAGCGTAAGGGGGGCAGGGAGCTCCTACGAGCAGTACTTC
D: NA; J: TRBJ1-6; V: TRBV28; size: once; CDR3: CASSPDGNSPLHF; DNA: TGTGCCAGCAGCCCGGACGGTAATTCACCCCTCCACTTT